Shown below are 9 T cell receptor beta chains from a single sample sequenced in a study of Ad26.COV2.S vaccination and SARS-CoV-2 variants. Here immunoSEQ multiplex PCR was the method, and the copy in TCRdb shows in-frame clones only, minus some. The sample lists 440,000 or so clones; around 93% were seen once. Treatment noted: over 15 received Ad26.COV2.S at low or high dose, single or two shots; several received placebo; per-sample allocation not given. Each sample was drawn 63 days after the first injection (of vaccine or placebo). This sample comprised peripheral blood, obtained in a trial of Ad26.COV2.S vaccine versus placebo. The receptors were sampled from a person between 18 and 65 years old who received the Ad26.COV2.S COVID-19 vaccine or a placebo.

The chain employs TRBV7-8 and TRBJ2-3; D ambiguous. V lost 2 bases and J lost 2, with 17 bases in between. The CDR3 is made up of 17 amino acids. Per the germline V gene, CDR1 is SGHVS and CDR2 is FQNEAQ. The CDR3 DNA is TGTGCCAGCAGCTTATCGATGCGATTCGTCCCCACAGATACGCAGTATTTT. Translating it yields CASSLSMRFVPTDTQYF. Together with reference TRBV7-8 and TRBJ2-3, the CDR3 gives the full variable domain: GAGVSQSPRYKVAKRGQDVALRCDPISGHVSLFWYQQALGQGPEFLTYFQNEAQLDKSGLPSDRFFAERPEGSVSTLKIQRTQQEDSAVYLCASSLSMRFVPTDTQYFGPGTRLTVL.

This chain connects TRBV6-5 to TRBJ2-6; D perhaps matches TRBD1 (6 bases). CDR1 and CDR2 from the germline V gene are MNHEY and SVGAGI. The CDR3 is 15 residues long. The V end was cut by 7 bases, the J end by 1 base, with 11 bases between. The CDR3 DNA reads TGTGCCAGCAACGAACAGGGTTCTGGGGCCAACGTCCTGACTTTC. Protein product: CASNEQGSGANVLTF.

The J gene is TRBJ2-1, the V gene TRBV7-8; 9 bases are a match to TRBD2. CDR3 length: 15 amino acids. V gave up 5 bases and J gave up 3 bases; unmatched junction bases: 5. Germline assignment: CDR1 SGHVS and CDR2 FQNEAQ. This CDR3 reads CASSRAGGNYNEQFF. The CDR3 DNA is TGTGCCAGCAGCCGAGCGGGGGGAAACTACAATGAGCAGTTCTTC.

The chain joins TRBV12-3 or TRBV12-4 to TRBJ2-6; D is ambiguous. Trimming took 6 bases from V and 1 from J, leaving 4 bases between them. The CDR3 runs to 13 residues. The CDR3 region has the DNA TGTGCCAGCAGGATGTCTGGGGCCAACGTCCTGACTTTC. Encoded protein: CASRMSGANVLTF.

This chain connects TRBV27 to TRBJ1-5; D might be TRBD1 (6 bases). V was pared by 5 bases and J by 10 bases, with 18 bases between. Per germline, CDR1 MNHEY and CDR2 SMNVEV (reference sequence). CDR3 length equals 14 residues. In DNA form, the CDR3 reads TGTGCCAGCAGTCTCCTAGGCCCCAGGGGTCCCCAGCATTTT. It translates to CASSLLGPRGPQHF.

The sample holds one count of this clone. The rearrangement links TRBV5-6 to TRBJ2-3, with D possibly matching TRBD1 (6 bases). With 5 bases removed from V and 3 bases from J, the gap between germline ends came to 10 bases. The germline CDR1 and CDR2 sequences are SGHDT and YYEEEE. The CDR3 totals 13 residues. The CDR3 DNA follows: TGTGCCAGCAGTTACAGGGTTACAGATACGCAGTATTTT. It codes for CASSYRVTDTQYF.

This clone was detected only once. The rearrangement links TRBV19 to TRBJ2-1; the D is unclear. This CDR3 has 15 amino acids. CDR1 and CDR2 (germline): LNHDA, SQIVND (reference sequence). The V end was cut by 6 bases, the J end by 1 base, with 13 bases between. The chain's CDR3 is CASRAGPNSYNEQFF. The CDR3 nucleotides read TGTGCCAGTAGGGCCGGACCGAATTCCTACAATGAGCAGTTCTTC.

The rearrangement links TRBV29-1 to TRBJ2-5; 8 bases line up with TRBD1. The CDR3 runs 17 residues. Per the germline V gene, CDR1 is SQVTM and CDR2 is ANQGSEA. V lost 4 bases and J lost 3; bases outside the gene matches: 16. For the CDR3, the DNA is TGCAGCGTTGGAATACAGTCCCGGGACAGGAGAAAAGAGACCCAGTACTTC. Its translation: CSVGIQSRDRRKETQYF.

This sequence joins TRBV6-6 and TRBJ2-7; TRBD1 might be the D (6 bases). This CDR3 region has 15 residues. V was shortened by 6 bases and J by 1 base, with 16 bases between the two germline ends. CDR1 and CDR2 (germline): MNHNY, SVGAGI (reference sequence). Here the CDR3 DNA reads TGTGCCAGCAGGAGGCCCACACAGGGTTCCTACGAGCAGTACTTC. It codes for CASRRPTQGSYEQYF.